This paragraph reports one T cell receptor (beta chain). This sample stems from a study of blood T cell repertoires in COVID-19. Study at large: PBMCs, B-cell-depleted T cells, or T cells provided the cDNA or gDNA that made up the material.

Data came from immunoSEQ multiplex PCR; TCRdb stores just in-frame clones and leaves some out. The sample yields some 110,000 clones, around three quarters seen once. Germline values: CDR1 MNHNY, CDR2 SVGAGI (reference sequence). V lost 2 bases, J lost 0 bases, and 5 bases stayed unmatched. The CDR3 runs to 16 residues. The chain employs TRBV6-6 and TRBJ1-1; 8 nucleotides match TRBD1. The source is a man between 65 and 85 years old with acute or convalescent COVID-19. The sequenced material came from peripheral blood. Here the CDR3 DNA reads TGTGCCAGCAGTTACCCACAGGGGGGATTGAACACTGAAGCTTTCTTT. It encodes CASSYPQGGLNTEAFF.